A selection of T cell receptor beta chains follows, all from one sample in a study of shared clonotypes between healthy human individuals. Sequenced by immunoSEQ multiplex PCR; TCRdb stores in-frame clones only, minus some. The data contain under 2.5 million clones, about nine tenths of them singletons. What was sequenced was naive CD4+ T cells from PBMCs. These receptors were collected from a man aged 18 to 35 in good health. Some clones in this sample may be carry-over from other donors' samples. CDR3s include the opening cysteine and the closing phenylalanine or tryptophan. D genes are given only for firm matches. Not all rows give a size; the values are once, few, many and, for expanded clones, a class.

v_gene	j_gene	abundance	d_gene	CDR3nt	CDR3aa
TRBV6-1	TRBJ2-5	.	TRBD2	TGTGCCAGCAGTGGAAAACTAGCGGCCCAAGAGACCCAGTACTTC	CASSGKLAAQETQYF
TRBV5-1	TRBJ2-3	.	.	TGCGCCAGCAGCTTGGACGGTAGCGGCAACACAGATACGCAGTATTTT	CASSLDGSGNTDTQYF
TRBV5-1	TRBJ1-2	once	TRBD1	TGCGCCAGCAGCAATGGACAGGGGAACTATGGCTACACCTTC	CASSNGQGNYGYTF
TRBV6-1	TRBJ2-5	.	.	TGTGCCAGCAGTGAAGCGCTAGGGGGGCGTTTGGAGACCCAGTACTTC	CASSEALGGRLETQYF
TRBV7-9	TRBJ2-7	.	TRBD2	TGTGCCAGCAGCCCAGTGGGCGGGAGGATCTACGAGCAGTACTTC	CASSPVGGRIYEQYF
TRBV5-6	TRBJ2-7	.	.	TGTGCCAGCAGCTTGGGTGTGGGAGTGTCCTACGAGCAGTACTTC	CASSLGVGVSYEQYF
TRBV29-1	TRBJ2-3	.	.	TGCAGCGTTGCCGGGGTGGGAGGAGGGACAGATACGCAGTATTTT	CSVAGVGGGTDTQYF
TRBV11-1	TRBJ2-6	.	.	TGTGCCAGCAGCGATCGGGCTGGGGCCAACGTCCTGACTTTC	CASSDRAGANVLTF
TRBV18	TRBJ2-7	.	TRBD1	TGTGCCAGCTCACCGGGACAGGTCTACTACGAGCAGTACTTC	CASSPGQVYYEQYF
TRBV11-3	TRBJ2-5	.	TRBD2	TGTGCCAGCAGCCCGGGCAAACTAGCGAGTCAAGAGACCCAGTACTTC	CASSPGKLASQETQYF
TRBV15	TRBJ1-2	.	.	TGTGCCACCAGCAGAGGGGCAGTAACGGATGGCTACACCTTC	CATSRGAVTDGYTF
TRBV30	TRBJ2-2	few	.	TGTGCCTGGGGGGACGGCTACACCGGGGAGCTGTTTTTT	CAWGDGYTGELFF
TRBV7-9	TRBJ1-3	.	.	TGTGCCAGCCGGTTAAAGGGAAGCTCTGGAAACACCATATATTTT	CASRLKGSSGNTIYF
TRBV20-1	TRBJ1-2	.	.	TGCAGTGCTAGGGGGGTCTATGGCTACACCTTC	CSARGVYGYTF
TRBV10-2	TRBJ1-5	.	.	TGCGCCAGCAGTGAGTGGGATCAGCCCCAGCATTTT	CASSEWDQPQHF
TRBV28	TRBJ2-2	.	TRBD1	TGTGCCAGCAGTTCACAGGGGGGCGGGGAGCTGTTTTTT	CASSSQGGGELFF
TRBV6-5	TRBJ2-5	.	.	TGTGCCAGCAGGGGGGCCGGGGTGGAGACCCAGTACTTC	CASRGAGVETQYF
TRBV11-3	TRBJ2-5	.	TRBD2	TGTGCCAGCAGCTCGGCGGGAGCTAGGGAGACCCAGTACTTC	CASSSAGARETQYF
TRBV7-2	TRBJ2-1	.	TRBD2	TGTGCCAGCAGCCCTTTCCGCGGGAGACGGAACAATGAGCAGTTCTTC	CASSPFRGRRNNEQFF
TRBV2	TRBJ2-1	once	.	TGTGCCAGCAGTGAAGTGGGCGGGGAGCAGTTCTTC	CASSEVGGEQFF
TRBV4-1	TRBJ1-5	.	.	TGCGCCAGCAGCCAAGAGTTTAGGCCCAGTGATTCCCAGCCCCAGCATTTT	CASSQEFRPSDSQPQHF
TRBV13	TRBJ2-1	.	TRBD2	TGTGCCAGCAGCTTTAGCGGGGGCCCCAATGAGCAGTTCTTC	CASSFSGGPNEQFF
TRBV6-1	TRBJ2-7	.	.	TGTGCCAGCAGTGTCCGGGAGTACGAGCAGTACTTC	CASSVREYEQYF
TRBV5-1	TRBJ2-1	.	TRBD2	TGCGCCAGCAGCACGGGACTAGCGGGGGGTTACAATGAGCAGTTCTTC	CASSTGLAGGYNEQFF
TRBV18	TRBJ2-7	.	TRBD2	TGTGCCAGCTCACTGGGACTAGTCCCTACCTACGAGCAGTACTTC	CASSLGLVPTYEQYF
TRBV28	TRBJ2-3	.	TRBD2	TGTGCCAGCACGGGGGGGGGCCCCCGCCTCACAGATACGCAGTATTTT	CASTGGGPRLTDTQYF
TRBV18	TRBJ2-2	.	TRBD2	TGTGCCAGCTCTTGGACTAGCGGGATCCCCGGGGAGCTGTTTTTT	CASSWTSGIPGELFF
TRBV7-2	TRBJ2-5	.	TRBD1	TGTGCCAGCAGCTTAGGGAGACAGGGAGAGACCCAGTACTTC	CASSLGRQGETQYF
TRBV7-2	TRBJ2-7	.	TRBD1	TGTGCCAGCAGCTTGCCTCGGACAGGGAACTACCAGCAGTACTTC	CASSLPRTGNYQQYF
TRBV2	TRBJ1-5	.	.	TGTGCCAGCAGTGGGAGGCAGGGAGATCAGCCCCAGCATTTT	CASSGRQGDQPQHF
TRBV7-8	TRBJ1-1	.	TRBD1	TGTGCCAGCCTTCTAACAGGGGGCTCAAACACTGAAGCTTTCTTT	CASLLTGGSNTEAFF
TRBV6-1	TRBJ2-7	.	.	TGTGCCAGCAAGGAGGGGGGGGCATTCTACGAGCAGTACTTC	CASKEGGAFYEQYF
TRBV5-1	TRBJ1-2	.	.	TGCGCCAGCAGCTTGTCACAGGGAGGGAACTATGGCTACACCTTC	CASSLSQGGNYGYTF
TRBV7-2	TRBJ1-4	.	.	TGTGCCAGCAGAAGAACAGTTGCCGAAAAACTGTTTTTT	CASRRTVAEKLFF
TRBV5-6	TRBJ2-5	once	TRBD2	TGTGCCAGCAGCTTAAATCGGGACTACATACAGTACCAAGAGACCCAGTACTTC	CASSLNRDYIQYQETQYF
TRBV10-1	TRBJ2-7	.	.	TGCGCCAGCAGAACAAAAGTCCCGACACAACCCCACGAGCAGTACTTC	CASRTKVPTQPHEQYF
TRBV27	TRBJ2-6	.	TRBD1	TGTGCCAGCACCCCCACAGGCGGGGACAGGGTTTCTGGGGCCAACGTCCTGACTTTC	CASTPTGGDRVSGANVLTF